The TCR beta chain under discussion was sequenced for a study of shared clonotypes between healthy human individuals. The data were produced by immunoSEQ multiplex PCR, yet TCRdb's version contains in-frame clones alone and is incomplete. This table holds more than 1,200,000 clones, less than 99% found once. The CDR3 runs 15 residues. The V and J ends lost 3 bases and 5 bases, in that order; junction bases with no gene match: 9. Germline lookup yields CDR1 SGHRS and CDR2 YFSETQ. This rearrangement joins TRBV5-1 to TRBJ1-1, with TRBD1 matching over 8 bases. The TCR sequence derives from a man aged 25 to 45 in good health. The sequenced sample was naive CD4+ T cells sorted from blood. The sample's subset: CD45RA+ positively selected. The CDR3: CASSSTLQGVTEAFF. CDR3 nucleotide sequence: TGCGCCAGCAGCTCGACGCTACAGGGGGTTACTGAAGCTTTCTTT. Filled out from reference TRBV5-1 and TRBJ1-1, the complete variable domain reads KAGVTQTPRYLIKTRGQQVTLSCSPISGHRSVSWYQQTPGQGLQFLFEYFSETQRNKGNFPGRFSGRQFSNSRSEMNVSTLELGDSALYLCASSSTLQGVTEAFFGQGTRLTVV.